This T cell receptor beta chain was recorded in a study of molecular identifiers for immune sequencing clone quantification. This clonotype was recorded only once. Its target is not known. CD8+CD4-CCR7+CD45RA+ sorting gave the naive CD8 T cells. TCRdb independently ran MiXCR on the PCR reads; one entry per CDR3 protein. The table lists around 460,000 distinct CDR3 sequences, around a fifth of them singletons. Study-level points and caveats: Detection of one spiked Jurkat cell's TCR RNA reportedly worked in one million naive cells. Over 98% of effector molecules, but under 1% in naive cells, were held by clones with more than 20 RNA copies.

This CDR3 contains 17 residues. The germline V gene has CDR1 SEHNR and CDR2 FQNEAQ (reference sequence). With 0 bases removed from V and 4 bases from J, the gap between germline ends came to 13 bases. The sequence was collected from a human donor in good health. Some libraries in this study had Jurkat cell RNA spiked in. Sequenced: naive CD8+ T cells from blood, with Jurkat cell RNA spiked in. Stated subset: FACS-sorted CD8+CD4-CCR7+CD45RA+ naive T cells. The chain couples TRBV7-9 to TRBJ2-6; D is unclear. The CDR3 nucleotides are TGTGCCAGCAGCTTAGCGTCGGCAGGTCCGGGGGCCAACGTCCTGACTTTC. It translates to CASSLASAGPGANVLTF.